This TCR beta chain stems from a study of CXCR3-negative and CXCR3-positive naive CD8 T cells. This CDR3 is 12 amino acids long. Germline CDR1 is LNHNV and CDR2 is YYDKDF (reference sequence). Through 5' RACE with UMI labels, the TRB cDNA libraries were prepared. From the 5' RACE reads, TCRdb lists one entry per CDR3 protein and no DNA. Here the sample table reports around 60,000 distinct CDR3 sequences. The source material was naive CXCR3- CD8+ T cells from blood. Subset given: CD45RO-CCR7+CD27+CD95- naive CD8+ T cells lacking CXCR3 (TNR3-). The chain links TRBV15 to TRBJ2-5; with no DNA, the TCRdb D assignment of TRBD1 cannot be verified. The receptor comes from a human donor in good health. Some clones in this sample may be carry-over from other donors' samples. The CDR3 region is CATSSSTGPQYF.